The rows below give T cell receptor beta chains drawn from one sample of a study of graft-versus-host responses after intestinal transplantation. These receptors have no known antigen. The table came from immunoSEQ multiplex PCR; TCRdb's copy has only in-frame clones and leaves some out. Among about 51,000 clones listed, 70% to 90% were seen once. The specimen was unstimulated CD4+ T cells sorted from spleen or lymph node cells, collected before transplant. The source of these receptors is a human donor who was the organ donor for an intestinal transplant. Each CDR3 is given with its conserved first and last residue. A D gene is named only where the DNA matches it firmly. Clone size, where shown, is once, few, many, or a class for clones that have expanded.

V gene,clone size,J gene,D gene,CDR3 protein,CDR3 DNA
TRBV7-2,.,TRBJ1-1,TRBD1,CASSPGTGREAFF,TGTGCCAGCAGCCCTGGGACAGGACGCGAAGCTTTCTTT
TRBV7-9,.,TRBJ1-1,.,CASSPPRGNTEAFF,TGTGCCAGCAGCCCCCCCAGAGGGAACACTGAAGCTTTCTTT
TRBV4-1,once,TRBJ1-1,.,CASSQGGVNTEAFF,TGCGCCAGCAGCCAAGGGGGGGTGAACACTGAAGCTTTCTTT
TRBV6-5,.,TRBJ1-1,TRBD1,CASSYQYRGTEAFF,TGTGCCAGCAGTTACCAATACAGGGGCACTGAAGCTTTCTTT
TRBV5-1,.,TRBJ2-5,TRBD1,CASSLGQGIIRETQYF,TGCGCCAGCAGCTTGGGACAGGGAATAATTCGGGAGACCCAGTACTTC
TRBV6-5,once,TRBJ1-2,.,CASNKKTGTAYGYTF,TGTGCCAGCAACAAAAAAACCGGGACTGCCTATGGCTACACCTTC
TRBV19,few,TRBJ2-1,.,CASSSGQATSSYNEQFF,.
TRBV5-1,.,TRBJ2-1,TRBD2,CASSHWRYVGRENNEQFF,TGCGCCAGCAGCCACTGGCGTTATGTCGGGAGGGAAAACAATGAGCAGTTCTTC
TRBV9,.,TRBJ1-2,.,CASSSRTGGYGYTF,TGTGCCAGCAGCTCCCGGACCGGGGGCTATGGCTACACCTTC
TRBV6-5,.,TRBJ1-4,TRBD1,CASSRTGVGQKLFF,TGTGCCAGCAGCCGGACAGGGGTAGGACAAAAACTGTTTTTT
TRBV7-7,.,TRBJ2-5,.,CTLLPLTQYF,TGTACATTGCTCCCCCTGACCCAGTACTTC
TRBV5-6,.,TRBJ2-7,TRBD1,CASSFFTRDSYEQYF,TGTGCCAGCAGCTTTTTTACCCGGGACAGCTACGAGCAGTACTTC
TRBV6-6,.,TRBJ2-1,TRBD2,CASSRSISGGYNEQFF,TGTGCCAGCAGTCGGTCTATCAGCGGGGGCTACAATGAGCAGTTCTTC
TRBV29-1,.,TRBJ1-2,TRBD1,CSVEDQETGNYGYTF,TGCAGCGTTGAAGATCAAGAGACAGGGAACTATGGCTACACCTTC
TRBV19,once,TRBJ2-2,TRBD1,CASSPTGANTGELFF,TGTGCCAGTAGTCCGACAGGGGCGAACACCGGGGAGCTGTTTTTT
TRBV5-1,.,TRBJ1-5,TRBD1,CASSLRKGDRGGQPQHF,TGCGCCAGCAGCTTGAGGAAGGGGGACAGGGGGGGACAGCCCCAGCATTTT
TRBV9,.,TRBJ2-7,TRBD2,CASSEGTSGYYEQYF,TGTGCCAGCAGCGAGGGGACTAGCGGCTATTACGAGCAGTACTTC
TRBV6-5,.,TRBJ2-3,.,CASSYSVGHDTDTQYF,TGTGCCAGCAGTTACTCGGTTGGGCACGACACAGATACGCAGTATTTT
TRBV15,.,TRBJ2-2,TRBD1,CATSSRTGLTGELFF,TGTGCCACCAGTAGTCGGACAGGACTCACCGGGGAGCTGTTTTTT
TRBV18,.,TRBJ1-1,.,CASSPPLLAGLNTEAFF,TGTGCCAGCTCACCACCACTTCTGGCGGGGCTTAACACTGAAGCTTTCTTT
TRBV25-1,.,TRBJ2-1,TRBD2,CASSERISGMNEQFF,TGTGCCAGCAGTGAAAGAATTAGCGGGATGAATGAGCAGTTCTTC
TRBV7-2,.,TRBJ2-7,.,CASSPRTDAYEQYF,TGTGCCAGCAGCCCCCGGACAGATGCCTACGAGCAGTACTTC
TRBV21-1,.,TRBJ1-3,.,CASSKGRQGAKGRYTIYF,TGTGCCAGCAGCAAAGGAAGGCAGGGGGCGAAAGGCCGTTACACCATATATTTT
TRBV6-5,.,TRBJ1-2,.,CASRPRGSAYGYTF,TGTGCCAGCAGACCCAGGGGTTCAGCCTATGGCTACACCTTC
TRBV9,once,TRBJ2-3,TRBD1,CASSVAVQGASTDTQYF,TGTGCCAGCAGCGTAGCTGTACAGGGGGCGAGCACAGATACGCAGTATTTT
TRBV28,.,TRBJ1-1,.,CASSTQIVSTEAFF,TGTGCCAGCAGTACGCAGATCGTAAGCACTGAAGCTTTCTTT
TRBV28,.,TRBJ2-7,TRBD1,CASTSLPGTGLYYEQYF,TGTGCCAGCACCTCCCTGCCCGGGACAGGGCTTTACTACGAGCAGTACTTC
TRBV7-3,.,TRBJ1-2,.,CASSAQQSSYGYTF,TGTGCCAGCAGCGCCCAACAGAGTTCCTATGGCTACACCTTC
TRBV5-4,.,TRBJ2-3,.,CASSLSFEGPWYF,TGTGCCAGCAGCTTGAGTTTTGAGGGCCCCTGGTATTTT
TRBV9,.,TRBJ2-2,.,CASSVGWWRGNGELFF,TGTGCCAGCAGCGTAGGTTGGTGGAGGGGTAACGGGGAGCTGTTTTTT
TRBV19,.,TRBJ1-4,.,CASSIPRGKENEKLFF,TGTGCCAGTAGTATCCCGAGAGGGAAGGAGAATGAAAAACTGTTTTTT
TRBV6-1,.,TRBJ2-3,.,CASSVRETGSDTQYF,TGTGCCAGCAGTGTACGGGAGACCGGCTCAGATACGCAGTATTTT
TRBV28,.,TRBJ2-7,TRBD2,CASSSEGAGGQFYEQYF,TGTGCCAGCAGTTCGGAAGGAGCGGGAGGGCAATTCTACGAGCAGTACTTC
TRBV30,.,TRBJ2-7,TRBD2,CAWSHNLGLARLEQYF,TGTGCCTGGAGTCACAACCTCGGACTAGCGAGGCTCGAGCAGTACTTC
TRBV5-1,.,TRBJ2-3,.,CASSLAGGPVTDTQYF,TGCGCCAGCAGCTTGGCCGGGGGACCCGTCACAGATACGCAGTATTTT
TRBV5-1,once,TRBJ1-2,TRBD1,CASSQDRATYGYTF,TGCGCCAGCAGCCAGGACAGGGCTACCTATGGCTACACCTTC
TRBV5-1,.,TRBJ1-1,TRBD1,CASTLRPGTGHTEAFF,TGCGCCAGCACCTTAAGGCCCGGGACAGGACACACTGAAGCTTTCTTT
TRBV19,.,TRBJ1-1,.,CASSMGGTTEAFF,TGTGCCAGTAGTATGGGGGGAACCACTGAAGCTTTCTTT
TRBV19,.,TRBJ2-7,.,CASSTGYEQYF,TGTGCCAGTAGTACGGGATACGAGCAGTACTTC
TRBV7-2,.,TRBJ1-5,.,CASSLVGTNQPQHF,TGTGCCAGCAGCCTAGTGGGCACCAATCAGCCCCAGCATTTT
TRBV29-1,.,TRBJ2-1,.,CSVEGRGIHEQFF,TGCAGCGTTGAAGGCCGAGGAATCCATGAGCAGTTCTTC
TRBV7-8,.,TRBJ2-5,.,CASSPSGSPEQYF,TGTGCCAGCAGCCCCAGTGGATCGCCGGAGCAGTACTTC